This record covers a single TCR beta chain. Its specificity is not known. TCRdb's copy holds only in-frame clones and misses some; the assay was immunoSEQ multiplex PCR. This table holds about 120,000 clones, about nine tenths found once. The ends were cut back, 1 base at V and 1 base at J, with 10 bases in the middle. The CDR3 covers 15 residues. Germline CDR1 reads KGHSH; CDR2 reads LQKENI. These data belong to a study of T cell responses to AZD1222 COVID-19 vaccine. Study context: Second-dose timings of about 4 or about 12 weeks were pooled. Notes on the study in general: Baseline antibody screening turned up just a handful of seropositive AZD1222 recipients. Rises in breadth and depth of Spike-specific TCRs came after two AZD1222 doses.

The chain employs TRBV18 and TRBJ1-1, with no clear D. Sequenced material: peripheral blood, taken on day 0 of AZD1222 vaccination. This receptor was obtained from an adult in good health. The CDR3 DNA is TGTGCCAGCTCACCACAAACCAGTACGAACACTGAAGCTTTCTTT. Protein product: CASSPQTSTNTEAFF.